The 11 T cell receptor beta chains below were found in one sample sequenced in a study of beta chain features in type 1 diabetes. General study points: TCRB CDR3 length was moderately but significantly reduced in all four CD4+ subsets of Type 1 diabetes patients.

Sequencing targeted expressed TCRB transcripts, as all isolated RNA had been reverse transcribed. Sequenced by immunoSEQ multiplex PCR; TCRdb stores in-frame clones only, minus some. The profile shows approximately 250,000 clones, roughly a tenth of them singletons. No antigen is known for these receptors. Input material: naive CD4+ T cells from blood. The receptors here all came from a man under 40 with type 1 diabetes.

This clone has just a few counts. The chain links TRBV6-1 to TRBJ2-1; 9 nucleotides line up with TRBD2. V trimming: 6 bases; J trimming: 9 bases; junction bases outside the gene matches: 12. This CDR3 contains 15 residues. Germline V gives CDR1 MNHNS, CDR2 SASEGT. CDR3 sequence (DNA): TGTGCCAGCAGGAGAGGCGGGGGGGCCAGGAGTGAGCAGTTCTTC. Protein: CASRRGGGARSEQFF.

The V gene is TRBV5-6, the J gene TRBJ1-1, with 7 bases identical to TRBD1. The CDR3 covers 13 residues. Trimming at V came to 2 bases and at J to 3 bases, leaving 1 base not matched to a gene. The germline V gene encodes CDR1 SGHDT and CDR2 YYEEEE. CDR3 in amino acids: CASSFDRDTEAFF. Written as DNA, the CDR3 is TGTGCCAGCAGCTTCGACAGGGACACTGAAGCTTTCTTT.

This clone was found a few times. The chain joins TRBV6-1 to TRBJ1-1; no clear D gene. Germline-derived CDR1 and CDR2 are MNHNS and SASEGT. Trimming took off 4 bases at V and 4 bases at J, with 7 bases between the two ends. The CDR3 runs 12 residues. The CDR3 DNA sequence: TGTGCCAGCAGTGCGAGGAGCACTGAAGCTTTCTTT. Translating gives CASSARSTEAFF.

This chain uses TRBV5-4 with TRBJ1-2; D unclear. The V end lost 3 bases, the J end lost 5 bases, and 11 bases lay between the germline ends. The germline V gene has CDR1 SGHNT and CDR2 YYREEE (reference sequence). CDR3 length equals 13 residues. CDR3 sequence reads: CASSSDGVYGYTF. In DNA form, the CDR3 reads TGTGCCAGCAGCTCCGACGGGGTATATGGCTACACCTTC.

DNA for the CDR3: TGTGCCAGCTCGCCGACAGGGGCGAGCACAGATACGCAGTATTTT. It encodes CASSPTGASTDTQYF. This sequence joins TRBV18 and TRBJ2-3, with 8 bases matching TRBD1. The CDR3 has 15 amino acids. The germline CDR1 and CDR2 sequences are KGHSH and LQKENI. The V gene end was trimmed by 6 bases and the J gene end by 0 bases; junction bases not matched to a gene: 5.

This clone was seen more than once but under ten times. J is TRBJ2-1 and V is TRBV6-5, with 13 nucleotides matching TRBD2. The CDR3 length is 13 residues. CDR1 MNHEY and CDR2 SVGAGI come from the germline V gene. J lost 6 bases, V lost 10 bases, and 3 bases had no gene match. The CDR3 loop reads CAMGLAGTNEQFF. As DNA, the CDR3 is TGTGCCATGGGACTAGCGGGGACCAATGAGCAGTTCTTC.

This clone was observed a few times. The chain carries TRBV7-9 and TRBJ1-4; TRBD1 matches at 11 bases. The CDR3 contains 18 residues. Losses at the gene ends were 5 bases for V and 0 bases for J; bases not matched to a gene: 8. Germline lookup yields CDR1 SEHNR and CDR2 FQNEAQ (reference sequence). This chain's CDR3 is CASSPGQGARSTNEKLFF. The CDR3 bases are TGTGCCAGCAGCCCCGGACAGGGGGCGCGGTCAACTAATGAAAAACTGTTTTTT.

This clone was seen only a few times. V is TRBV29-1 and J is TRBJ1-6, with TRBD1 matching over 7 bases. Trimming removed 4 bases from V and 10 bases from J; junction bases left unmatched: 7. CDR3 length: 13 amino acids. Germline V lookup: CDR1 SQVTM, CDR2 ANQGSEA. The CDR3 loop is CSVAGGGDSPLHF. CDR3 bases: TGCAGCGTTGCAGGAGGGGGCGACTCACCCCTCCACTTT.

There are a few counts of this clone. The gene calls are TRBV13 and TRBJ2-7, with 8 bases fitting TRBD2. Trimming removed 2 bases from V and 3 bases from J; junction bases left unmatched: 3. This CDR3 region has 14 residues. The germline V gene encodes CDR1 PRHDT and CDR2 FYEKMQ (reference sequence). In DNA, the CDR3 is TGTGCCAGCAGCTTAAGGCGGGGGGTCTACGAGCAGTACTTC. It yields the protein CASSLRRGVYEQYF.

The V and J genes are TRBV29-1 and TRBJ1-2, with 10 bases that match TRBD1. V dropped 3 bases and J dropped 7; count of bases not matched to a gene: 11. The CDR3 loop spans 15 amino acids. Looked up from germline, CDR1 is SQVTM and CDR2 is ANQGSEA. The CDR3 region has the DNA TGCAGCGTTGATGTTCCCGGGACAGGGGATTTTGGCTACACCTTC. It yields the protein CSVDVPGTGDFGYTF.

The chain combines TRBV18 with TRBJ1-1, with a tentative D call TRBD1 (6 bases). V was clipped by 6 bases and J by 0 bases, with 17 bases between them. Germline assignment: CDR1 KGHSH and CDR2 LQKENI. The CDR3 has 16 amino acids. In DNA, the CDR3 is TGTGCCAGCTCGCCTACCAGAGGGGGTATGAACACTGAAGCTTTCTTT. Its translation is CASSPTRGGMNTEAFF.